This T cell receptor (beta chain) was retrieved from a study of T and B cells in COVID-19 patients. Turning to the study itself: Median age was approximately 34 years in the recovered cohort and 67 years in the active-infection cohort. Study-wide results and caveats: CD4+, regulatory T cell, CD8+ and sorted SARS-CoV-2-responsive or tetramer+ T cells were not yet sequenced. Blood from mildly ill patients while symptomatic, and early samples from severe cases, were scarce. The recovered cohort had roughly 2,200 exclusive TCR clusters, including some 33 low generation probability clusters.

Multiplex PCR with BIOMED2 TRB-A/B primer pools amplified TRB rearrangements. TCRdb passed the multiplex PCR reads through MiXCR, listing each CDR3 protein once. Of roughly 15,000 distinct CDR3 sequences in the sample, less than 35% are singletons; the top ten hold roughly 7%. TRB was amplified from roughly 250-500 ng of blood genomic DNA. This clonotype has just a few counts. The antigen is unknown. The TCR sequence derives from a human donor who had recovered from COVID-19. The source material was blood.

The CDR3 sequence is CASSFPGQGGETQYF. The CDR3 bases are TGTGCCAGCAGCTTTCCGGGACAGGGGGGAGAGACCCAGTACTTC. The rearrangement uses TRBV7-2 and TRBJ2-5; TRBD1 aligns across 11 bases. Germline values: CDR1 SGHTA, CDR2 FQGNSA. J was trimmed by 4 bases and V by 3 bases; bases with no gene match: 4. CDR3 length: 15 amino acids.